This TCR beta chain came from a study of blood T cell repertoires in COVID-19. Study details: The United States, Italy and Spain provided the acute and convalescent COVID-19 samples.

V lost 6 bases to trimming and J lost 1 base; unmatched junction nucleotides: 11. Per germline, CDR1 MNHEY and CDR2 SVGEGT. This CDR3 is built from 18 residues. Profiling relied on immunoSEQ multiplex PCR, and the TCRdb table lists in-frame clones only, not all of them. The sample shows some 150,000 clones, approximately 85% of them seen only once. This clone came up a few times. In Seattle, patients joined the study during active infection and were tracked longitudinally. Sequenced input: peripheral blood. The chain uses TRBV6-2 or TRBV6-3 and TRBJ1-5, with TRBD1 identical over 11 bases. This TCR was sampled from a man in his 60s with COVID-19, enrolled during active disease. CDR3 bases: TGTGCCAGCAGCTTTAGGACAGGGGGCTTAATGAGCAATCAGCCCCAGCATTTT. Translating it yields CASSFRTGGLMSNQPQHF.